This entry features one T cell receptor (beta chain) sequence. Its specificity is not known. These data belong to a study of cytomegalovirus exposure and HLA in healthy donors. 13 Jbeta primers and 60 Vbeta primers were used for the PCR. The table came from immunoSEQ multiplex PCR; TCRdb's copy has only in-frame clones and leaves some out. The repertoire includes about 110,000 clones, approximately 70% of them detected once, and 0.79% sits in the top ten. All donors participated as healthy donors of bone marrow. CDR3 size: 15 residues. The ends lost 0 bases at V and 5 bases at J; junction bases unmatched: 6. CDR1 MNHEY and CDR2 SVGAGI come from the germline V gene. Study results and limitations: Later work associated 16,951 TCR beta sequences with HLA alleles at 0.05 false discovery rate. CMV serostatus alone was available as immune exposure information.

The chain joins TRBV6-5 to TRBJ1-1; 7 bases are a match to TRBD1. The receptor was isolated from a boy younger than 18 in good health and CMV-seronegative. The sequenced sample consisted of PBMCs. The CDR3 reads CASSYSRQGETEAFF. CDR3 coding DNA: TGTGCCAGCAGTTACTCGAGACAGGGAGAAACTGAAGCTTTCTTT.